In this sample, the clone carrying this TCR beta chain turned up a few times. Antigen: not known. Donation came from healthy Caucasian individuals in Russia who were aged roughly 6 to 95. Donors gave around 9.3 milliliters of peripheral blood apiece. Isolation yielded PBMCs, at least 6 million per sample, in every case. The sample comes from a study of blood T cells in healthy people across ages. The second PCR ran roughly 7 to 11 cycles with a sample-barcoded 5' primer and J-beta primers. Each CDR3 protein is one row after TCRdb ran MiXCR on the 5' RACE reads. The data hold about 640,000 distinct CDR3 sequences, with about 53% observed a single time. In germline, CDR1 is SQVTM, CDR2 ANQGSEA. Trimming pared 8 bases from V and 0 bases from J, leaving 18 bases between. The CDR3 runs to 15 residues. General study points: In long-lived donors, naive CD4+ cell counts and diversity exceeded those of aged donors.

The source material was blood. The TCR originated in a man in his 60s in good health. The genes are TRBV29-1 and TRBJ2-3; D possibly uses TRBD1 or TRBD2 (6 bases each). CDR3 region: CSSRGRGTSTDTQYF. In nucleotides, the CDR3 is TGCAGCTCTCGCGGTCGGGGGACAAGCACAGATACGCAGTATTTT.